Presented here are 25 T cell receptor beta chains from one specimen sequenced in a study of blood T cell repertoires in COVID-19. Measured with immunoSEQ multiplex PCR; TCRdb has only the in-frame clones, and not every one. Of fewer than 300,000 clones in the sample, more than 75% were seen once. Sequences were obtained from PBMCs or T cells enriched from blood (not recorded which). These receptors were taken from a woman in her thirties or forties with acute COVID-19.

J is TRBJ2-1 and V is TRBV4-1; 8 bases match TRBD2. The CDR3 runs 16 residues. V shed 5 bases and J 2 bases; nucleotides not matched to a gene: 8. From germline, CDR1 is MGHRA and CDR2 YSYEKL. The CDR3 loop reads CASSASGSRTYNEQFF. DNA of the CDR3: TGCGCCAGCAGCGCGAGCGGGAGTAGAACCTACAATGAGCAGTTCTTC.

The V call is TRBV12-3 or TRBV12-4, the J call TRBJ1-3; D gene ambiguous. This CDR3 has 11 residues. V gave up 6 bases and J gave up 5 bases, with 5 bases separating them. DNA for the CDR3: TGTGCCAGCAGCCTCCGAAACACCATATATTTT. It translates to CASSLRNTIYF.

The rearrangement links TRBV6-2 or TRBV6-3 to TRBJ1-5, with TRBD1 matching over 7 bases. Germline trimming cut 5 bases from V and 2 bases from J; bases unmatched to any gene: 9. CDR1 and CDR2 (germline): MNHEY, SVGEGT. The CDR3 length is 16 residues. CDR3 sequence reads: CASSHRQGVGNQPQHF. The CDR3 DNA follows: TGTGCCAGCAGTCACCGACAGGGAGTCGGCAATCAGCCCCAGCATTTT.

The chain is built from TRBV4-2 and TRBJ1-3, with a weak D call TRBD1 (5 bases). V was cut by 0 bases and J by 0 bases, with 9 bases left in between. Germline V gene sequence: CDR1 LGHNA, CDR2 YNFKEQ. CDR3 size: 16 residues. The CDR3 is CASSQDWRGSGNTIYF. The CDR3 region has the DNA TGTGCCAGCAGCCAAGATTGGAGGGGCTCTGGAAACACCATATATTTT.

The chain has TRBV7-9 and TRBJ1-5; D may be TRBD1 (6 bases). Germline V gene sequence: CDR1 SEHNR, CDR2 FQNEAQ (reference sequence). V lost 10 bases, J lost 1 base, and 14 bases lay in between. This CDR3 spans 14 amino acids. The chain's CDR3 is CATTPGTSNQPQHF. CDR3 DNA sequence: TGTGCCACCACCCCCGGGACAAGCAATCAGCCCCAGCATTTT.

The chain couples TRBV19 to TRBJ1-5; TRBD1 aligns across 9 bases. The V gene's germline CDR1 is LNHDA and CDR2 SQIVND (reference sequence). The ends lost 4 bases at V and 0 bases at J; junction bases unmatched: 1. This CDR3 is built from 15 residues. The CDR3 loop is CASSTDRGSNQPQHF. CDR3 sequence (DNA): TGTGCCAGTAGTACGGACAGGGGTAGCAATCAGCCCCAGCATTTT.

The rearrangement joins TRBV2 to TRBJ1-3, with a possible D match to TRBD1 (5 bases). The CDR3 spans 14 residues. V was pared by 7 bases and J by 2 bases, with 12 bases between. CDR1 and CDR2 (germline): SNHLY, FYNNEI. This CDR3 is CASNTQGAGNTIYF. The CDR3 DNA reads TGTGCCAGCAATACTCAGGGTGCTGGAAACACCATATATTTT.

The CDR3 coding sequence is TGTGCCAGCAGCCTCCTAGGACAGGGGGCTTATGGCTACACCTTC. This gives the protein CASSLLGQGAYGYTF. The chain has TRBV7-9 and TRBJ1-2; 11 nucleotides agree with TRBD1. The CDR3 sequence is 15 residues long. With 5 bases clipped from V and 5 bases from J, the junction kept 7 bases outside the gene matches. Per the germline V gene, CDR1 is SEHNR and CDR2 is FQNEAQ (reference sequence).

The genes are TRBV3-1 (or the pseudogene TRBV3-2) and TRBJ2-5; 9 nucleotides match TRBD2. Germline V gene lookup returns CDR1 LGHDT and CDR2 YNNKEL (reference sequence). Losses at the gene ends were 2 bases for V and 1 base for J; bases not matched to a gene: 5. The CDR3 sequence is 16 residues long. The CDR3 is CASSQWAGGGQETQYF. The CDR3 DNA reads TGTGCCAGCAGCCAATGGGCGGGGGGGGGCCAAGAGACCCAGTACTTC.

The CDR3 DNA reads TGTGCCAGCAGGAAGGTGACAGGGGGTTTAAACTATGGCTACACCTTC. Translation gives CASRKVTGGLNYGYTF. The V gene is TRBV27, the J gene TRBJ1-2, with 9 bases aligning to TRBD1. The CDR3 sequence is 16 residues long. Unmatched junction bases numbered 10, after V lost 6 bases and J lost 2 bases. Looked up from germline, CDR1 is MNHEY and CDR2 is SMNVEV (reference sequence).

The chain couples TRBV28 to TRBJ1-4; D not resolved. The CDR3 contains 15 residues. V lost 3 bases and J lost 2, with 10 bases in between. Per the germline V gene, CDR1 is MDHEN and CDR2 is SYDVKM. CDR3 bases: TGTGCCAGCAGTTTCGCAGGCTTGACTAATGAAAAACTGTTTTTT. It encodes CASSFAGLTNEKLFF.

V is TRBV9 and J is TRBJ2-2; 8 bases line up with TRBD2. The trim removed 0 bases at V and 5 bases at J, leaving 6 bases unmatched. The CDR3 runs 16 residues. CDR1 is SGDLS and CDR2 is YYNGEE in the germline V gene. CDR3 amino acids: CASSVAGGRKTGELFF. In nucleotides, the CDR3 is TGTGCCAGCAGCGTAGCGGGGGGGCGAAAAACCGGGGAGCTGTTTTTT.

In DNA form, the CDR3 reads TGTGCCAGCAGGACAAAGGGGAGGGATAACTATGGCTACACCTTC. Translating gives CASRTKGRDNYGYTF. This chain joins TRBV21-1 and TRBJ1-2. TRBV21-1 is designated a pseudogene. This CDR3 is built from 15 residues.

For this clone: Other DNA sequences in this sample translate to the same CDR3. The J gene is TRBJ2-7, the V gene TRBV24-1, with a weak D call TRBD1 (6 bases). Germline V lookup: CDR1 KGHDR, CDR2 SFDVKD. The ends were cut back, 9 bases at V and 4 bases at J, with 9 bases in the middle. This CDR3 region has 11 residues. The CDR3 spells CATSDRYEQYF. Written as DNA, the CDR3 is TGTGCCACCTCGGACAGATACGAGCAGTACTTC.

On this clone: At one end, the junction sequence differs from germline, possibly due to a read error. This chain joins TRBV7-7 and TRBJ2-2; the D is unclear. Germline values: CDR1 SSHAT, CDR2 FNYEAQ (reference sequence). The CDR3 is 13 residues long. DNA for the CDR3: TGTGCTAGCAGCCCCCCGGACACCGGGGAGCTGTTTTTT. This codes for CASSPPDTGELFF.

The V gene is TRBV21-1, the J gene TRBJ2-7; the table names TRBD2, a call not compared with the DNA. TRBV21-1 is labeled a pseudogene. This CDR3 region has 12 residues. This CDR3 reads CANRDFAYEQYF. The CDR3 DNA sequence: TGTGCCAACCGGGACTTCGCCTACGAGCAGTACTTC.

In the case of this clone: One end of the junction is discordant with germline, which a read error may explain. The CDR3 region has the DNA TGTGCCAGCAGTTTATCATCAGGGGCGCGTAGCTTC. Its protein product is CASSLSSGARSF. The chain is built from TRBV27 and TRBJ2-7; a weak D match, TRBD1 (6 bases). Germline lookup yields CDR1 MNHEY and CDR2 SMNVEV (reference sequence). This CDR3 contains 12 residues.

The chain combines TRBV11-2 with TRBJ1-4; 9 bases map to TRBD1. This CDR3 contains 17 residues. The V gene's germline CDR1 is SGHAT and CDR2 FQNNGV. Trimming cost V 3 bases and J 6 bases; bases outside gene matches: 11. The CDR3 DNA reads as TGTGCCAGCAGCTTGGGACAGGGTATCATCTATCATGAAAAACTGTTTTTT. It encodes CASSLGQGIIYHEKLFF.

The rearrangement joins TRBV6-4 to TRBJ1-5; tentatively, D is TRBD1 (6 bases). The CDR3 totals 13 residues. CDR1 and CDR2 (germline): MRHNA, SNTAGT. V lost 6 bases and J 9 bases, leaving 15 bases between the germline ends. CDR3 sequence: CASSRDTDGPQHF. CDR3 DNA sequence: TGTGCCAGCAGCCGGGACACGGACGGGCCCCAGCATTTT.

The rearrangement joins TRBV18 to TRBJ2-5, with D hard to call. Germline assignment: CDR1 KGHSH and CDR2 LQKENI. Trimming took off 1 base at V and 5 bases at J, with 8 bases between the two ends. The CDR3 consists of 13 residues. The CDR3 spells CASSPLPIETQYF. CDR3 bases: TGTGCCAGCTCACCACTCCCCATCGAGACCCAGTACTTC.

J is TRBJ2-3 and V is TRBV11-2, with 8 bases aligning to TRBD2. The V gene's germline CDR1 is SGHAT and CDR2 FQNNGV. Trimming removed 1 base from V and 2 bases from J; junction bases left unmatched: 5. This CDR3 has 16 amino acids. In DNA form, the CDR3 reads TGTGCCAGCAGCTTAGTAGCGGGGAGCGTCACAGATACGCAGTATTTT. It encodes CASSLVAGSVTDTQYF. The whole variable domain, filled in from reference TRBV11-2 and TRBJ2-3, reads EAGVAQSPRYKIIEKRQSVAFWCNPISGHATLYWYQQILGQGPKLLIQFQNNGVVDDSQLPKDRFSAERLKGVDSTLKIQPAKLEDSAVYLCASSLVAGSVTDTQYFGPGTRLTVL.

The chain links TRBV6-2 or TRBV6-3 to TRBJ2-1; 13 bases line up with TRBD2. The CDR3 loop spans 16 amino acids. Germline lookup yields CDR1 MNHEY and CDR2 SVGEGT. The ends lost 6 bases at V and 6 bases at J; junction bases unmatched: 8. The CDR3 DNA is TGTGCCAGCAGCCGATTTCGGACTAGCGGGAGCAATGAGCAGTTCTTC. Encoded protein: CASSRFRTSGSNEQFF.

The rearrangement joins TRBV7-9 to TRBJ1-2; D gene uncertain. Germline V lookup: CDR1 SEHNR, CDR2 FQNEAQ (reference sequence). The V end was cut by 2 bases, the J end by 6 bases, with 13 bases between. The CDR3 runs 14 residues. In DNA, the CDR3 is TGTGCCAGCAGCTTATCGGCGGTGTTTAATGGCTACACCTTC. Translated, it gives CASSLSAVFNGYTF.

This clone was detected only once. The chain couples TRBV18 to TRBJ2-1; 8 bases map to TRBD1. V lost 3 bases, J lost 7 bases, and 5 bases stayed unmatched. Germline V gives CDR1 KGHSH, CDR2 LQKENI. This CDR3 comprises 14 residues. The CDR3 nucleotides are TGTGCCAGCTCACCCGGACAGGGCGGAAATGAGCAGTTCTTC. Protein product: CASSPGQGGNEQFF.

This rearrangement joins TRBV12-3 or TRBV12-4 to TRBJ1-1; D gene uncertain. The CDR3 contains 13 residues. The V end lost 6 bases, the J end lost 0 bases, and 8 bases lay between the germline ends. The CDR3 DNA follows: TGTGCCAGCAGCTACAGTTTGAACACTGAAGCTTTCTTT. It translates to CASSYSLNTEAFF.